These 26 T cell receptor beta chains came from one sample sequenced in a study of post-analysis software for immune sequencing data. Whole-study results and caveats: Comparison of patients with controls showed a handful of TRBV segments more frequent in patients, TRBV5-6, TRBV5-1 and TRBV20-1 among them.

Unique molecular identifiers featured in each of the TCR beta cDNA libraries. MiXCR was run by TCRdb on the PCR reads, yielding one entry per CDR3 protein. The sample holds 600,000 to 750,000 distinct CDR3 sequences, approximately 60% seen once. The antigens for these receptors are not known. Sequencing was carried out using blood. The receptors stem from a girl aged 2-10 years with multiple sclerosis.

CDR3 sequence: CASSQEWDSPNEQFF. The CDR3 coding sequence is TGCGCCAGCAGCCAAGAATGGGACAGTCCTAATGAGCAGTTCTTC. This chain connects TRBV4-1 to TRBJ2-1, with TRBD1 matching over 7 bases. The length of the CDR3 is 15 residues. The ends lost 0 bases at V and 7 bases at J; junction bases unmatched: 6. Germline lookup yields CDR1 MGHRA and CDR2 YSYEKL.

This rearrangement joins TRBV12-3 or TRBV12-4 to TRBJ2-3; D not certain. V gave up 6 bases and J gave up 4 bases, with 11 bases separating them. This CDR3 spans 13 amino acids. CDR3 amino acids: CASSILLPDTQYF. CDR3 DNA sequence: TGTGCCAGCAGCATACTGTTACCAGATACGCAGTATTTT.

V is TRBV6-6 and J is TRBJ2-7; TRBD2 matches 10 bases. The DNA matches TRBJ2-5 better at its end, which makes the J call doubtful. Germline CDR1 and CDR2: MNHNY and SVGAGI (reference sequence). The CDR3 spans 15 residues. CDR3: CASTETSGRQETQYF. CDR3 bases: TGTGCCAGCACCGAGACTAGCGGGCGCCAAGAGACCCAGTACTTC.

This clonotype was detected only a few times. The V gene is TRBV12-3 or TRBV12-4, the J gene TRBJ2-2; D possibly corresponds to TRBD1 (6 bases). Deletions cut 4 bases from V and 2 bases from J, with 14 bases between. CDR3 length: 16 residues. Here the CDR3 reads CASSWNPGQNTGELFF. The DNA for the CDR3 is TGTGCCAGCAGTTGGAACCCGGGACAAAACACCGGGGAGCTGTTTTTT.

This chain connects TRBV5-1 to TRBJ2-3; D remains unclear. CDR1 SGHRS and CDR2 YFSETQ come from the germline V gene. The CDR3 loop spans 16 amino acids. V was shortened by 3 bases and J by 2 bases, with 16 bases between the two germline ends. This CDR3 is CASSYPGPGNTDTQYF. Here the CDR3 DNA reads TGCGCCAGCAGCTACCCGGGCCCGGGCAACACAGATACGCAGTATTTT.

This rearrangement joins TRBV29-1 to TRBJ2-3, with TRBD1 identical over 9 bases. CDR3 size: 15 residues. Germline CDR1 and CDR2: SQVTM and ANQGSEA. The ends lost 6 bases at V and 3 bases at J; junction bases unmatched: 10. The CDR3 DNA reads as TGCAGCGTCACCCTCCAGGACAGGGGTACAGATACGCAGTATTTT. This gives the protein CSVTLQDRGTDTQYF.

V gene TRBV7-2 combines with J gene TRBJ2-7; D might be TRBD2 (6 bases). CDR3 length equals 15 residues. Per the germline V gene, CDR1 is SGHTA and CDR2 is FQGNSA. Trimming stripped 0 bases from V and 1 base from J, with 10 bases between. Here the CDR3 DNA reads TGTGCCAGCAGCTTAGCCTACGGGGGTTCCTACGAGCAGTACTTC. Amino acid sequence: CASSLAYGGSYEQYF. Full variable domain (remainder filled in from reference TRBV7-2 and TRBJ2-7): GAGVSQSPSNKVTEKGKDVELRCDPISGHTALYWYRQSLGQGLEFLIYFQGNSAPDKSGLPSDRFSAERTGGSVSTLTIQRTQQEDSAVYLCASSLAYGGSYEQYFGPGTRLTVT.

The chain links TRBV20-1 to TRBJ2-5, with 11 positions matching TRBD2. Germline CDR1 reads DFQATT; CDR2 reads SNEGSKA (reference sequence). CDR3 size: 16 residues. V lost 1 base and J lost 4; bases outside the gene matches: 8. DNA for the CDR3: TGCAGTGCTAGAGGCGTTAGCGGGGGGGCCAGAGAGACCCAGTACTTC. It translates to CSARGVSGGARETQYF.

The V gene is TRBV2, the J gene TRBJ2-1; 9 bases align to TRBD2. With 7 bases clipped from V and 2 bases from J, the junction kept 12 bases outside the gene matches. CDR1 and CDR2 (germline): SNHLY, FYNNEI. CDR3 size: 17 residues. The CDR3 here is CASNTASGAVPYNEQFF. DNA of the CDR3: TGTGCCAGCAATACAGCTAGCGGGGCCGTTCCCTACAATGAGCAGTTCTTC.

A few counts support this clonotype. The CDR3 coding sequence is TGTGCCAGCAGTTTCAAGGGCGTCGGCTACACCTTC. It is translated as CASSFKGVGYTF. The chain is built from TRBV27 and TRBJ1-2; D not certain. The length of the CDR3 is 12 residues. Germline values: CDR1 MNHEY, CDR2 SMNVEV (reference sequence). The V and J ends lost 3 bases and 8 bases respectively, with 10 bases between them.

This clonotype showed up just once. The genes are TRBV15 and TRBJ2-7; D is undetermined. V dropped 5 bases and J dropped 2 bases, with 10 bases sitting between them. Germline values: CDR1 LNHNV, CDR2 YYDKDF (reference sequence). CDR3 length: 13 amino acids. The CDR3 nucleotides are TGTGCCACCAGCTCGCGTTCAGCCTACGAGCAGTACTTC. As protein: CATSSRSAYEQYF.

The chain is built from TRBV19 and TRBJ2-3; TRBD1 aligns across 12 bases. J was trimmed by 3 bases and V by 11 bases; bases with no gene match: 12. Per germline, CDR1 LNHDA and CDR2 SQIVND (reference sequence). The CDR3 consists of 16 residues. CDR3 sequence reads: CAAITTGQGATDTQYF. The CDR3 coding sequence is TGTGCCGCAATTACCACGGGACAGGGGGCGACAGATACGCAGTATTTT.

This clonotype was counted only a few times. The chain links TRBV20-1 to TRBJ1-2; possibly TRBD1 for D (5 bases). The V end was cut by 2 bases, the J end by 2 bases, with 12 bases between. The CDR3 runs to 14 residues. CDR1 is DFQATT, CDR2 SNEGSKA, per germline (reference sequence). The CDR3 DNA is TGCAGTGCTAGACGGGGCAGAGAAAACTATGGCTACACCTTC. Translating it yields CSARRGRENYGYTF.

The CDR3 spells CASSQELFRQGAKNIQYF. DNA of the CDR3: TGTGCCAGCAGCCAAGAACTTTTCCGACAGGGAGCCAAAAACATTCAGTACTTC. V and J are TRBV3-1 and TRBJ2-4, with 7 bases identical to TRBD1. Germline V gene data show CDR1 as LGHDT and CDR2 as YNNKEL (reference sequence). The CDR3 length is 18 residues. V shed 0 bases and J 0 bases; nucleotides not matched to a gene: 8.

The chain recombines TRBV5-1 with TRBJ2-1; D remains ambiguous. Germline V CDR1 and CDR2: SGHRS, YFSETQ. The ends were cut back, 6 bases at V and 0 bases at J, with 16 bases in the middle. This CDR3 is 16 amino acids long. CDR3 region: CASNAFPGSSYNEQFF. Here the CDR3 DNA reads TGCGCCAGCAATGCCTTCCCGGGCAGCTCCTACAATGAGCAGTTCTTC.

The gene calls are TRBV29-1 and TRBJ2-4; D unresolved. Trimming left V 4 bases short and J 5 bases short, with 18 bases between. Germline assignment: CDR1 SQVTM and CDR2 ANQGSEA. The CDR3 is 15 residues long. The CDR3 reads CSVAIVGWSQNIQYF. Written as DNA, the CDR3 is TGCAGCGTTGCTATAGTTGGGTGGTCCCAAAACATTCAGTACTTC.

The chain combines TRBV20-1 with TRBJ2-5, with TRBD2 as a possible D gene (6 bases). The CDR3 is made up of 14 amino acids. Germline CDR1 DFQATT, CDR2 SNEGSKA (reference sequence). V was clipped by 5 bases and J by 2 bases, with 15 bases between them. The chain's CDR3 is CSAWDSGTQETQYF. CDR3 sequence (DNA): TGCAGTGCTTGGGATAGCGGTACTCAAGAGACCCAGTACTTC.

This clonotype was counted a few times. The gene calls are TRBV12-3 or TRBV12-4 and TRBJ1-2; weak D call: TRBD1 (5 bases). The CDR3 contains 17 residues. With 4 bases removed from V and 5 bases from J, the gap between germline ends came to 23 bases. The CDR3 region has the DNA TGTGCCAGCAGTTCCTCTGAGGTAGGGGATAGGAGTTATGGCTACACCTTC. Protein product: CASSSSEVGDRSYGYTF.

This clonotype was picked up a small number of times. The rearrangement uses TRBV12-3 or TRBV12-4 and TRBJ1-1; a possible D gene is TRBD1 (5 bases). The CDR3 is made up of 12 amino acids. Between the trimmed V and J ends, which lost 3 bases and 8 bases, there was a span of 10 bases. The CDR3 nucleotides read TGTGCCAGCAGTTTGAGCGGGGGGGAAGCTTTCTTT. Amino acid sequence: CASSLSGGEAFF.

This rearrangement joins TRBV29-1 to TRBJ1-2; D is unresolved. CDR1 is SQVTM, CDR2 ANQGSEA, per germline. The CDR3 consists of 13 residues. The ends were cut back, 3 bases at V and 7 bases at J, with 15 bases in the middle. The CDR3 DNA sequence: TGCAGCGTTGAGGATGGAAGGAGGTGTGGCTACACCTTC. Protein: CSVEDGRRCGYTF.

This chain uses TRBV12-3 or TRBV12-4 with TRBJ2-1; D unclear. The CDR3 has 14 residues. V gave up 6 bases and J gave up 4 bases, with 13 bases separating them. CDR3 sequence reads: CASRTERPYNEQFF. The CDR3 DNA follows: TGTGCCAGCAGAACGGAACGACCTTACAATGAGCAGTTCTTC.

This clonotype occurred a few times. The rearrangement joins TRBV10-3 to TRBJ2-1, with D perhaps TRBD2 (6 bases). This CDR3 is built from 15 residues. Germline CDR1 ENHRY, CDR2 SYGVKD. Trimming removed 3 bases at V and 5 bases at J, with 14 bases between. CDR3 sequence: CAISDPGLPNNEQFF. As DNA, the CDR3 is TGTGCCATCAGTGACCCCGGACTACCTAACAATGAGCAGTTCTTC.

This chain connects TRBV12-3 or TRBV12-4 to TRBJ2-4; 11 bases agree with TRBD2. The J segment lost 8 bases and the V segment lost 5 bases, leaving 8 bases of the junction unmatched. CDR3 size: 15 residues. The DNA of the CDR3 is TGTGCCAGCAGTCCACTAGCGGGAGATTTGGACATTCAGTACTTC. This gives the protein CASSPLAGDLDIQYF.

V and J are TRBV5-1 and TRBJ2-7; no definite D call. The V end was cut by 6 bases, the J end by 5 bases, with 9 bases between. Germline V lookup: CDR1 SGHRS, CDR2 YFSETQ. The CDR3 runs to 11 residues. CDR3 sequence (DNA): TGCGCCAGCACCTTCTCAAACGAGCAGTACTTC. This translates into CASTFSNEQYF. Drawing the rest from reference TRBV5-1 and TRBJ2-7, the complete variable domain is KAGVTQTPRYLIKTRGQQVTLSCSPISGHRSVSWYQQTPGQGLQFLFEYFSETQRNKGNFPGRFSGRQFSNSRSEMNVSTLELGDSALYLCASTFSNEQYFGPGTRLTVT.

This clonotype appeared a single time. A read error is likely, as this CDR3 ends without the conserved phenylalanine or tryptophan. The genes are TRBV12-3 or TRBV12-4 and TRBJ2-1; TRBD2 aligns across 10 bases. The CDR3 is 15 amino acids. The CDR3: CASSLAGVVFGEQFC. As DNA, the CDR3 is TGTGCCAGCAGTCTAGCGGGAGTGGTGTTCGGTGAGCAGTTCTGC.

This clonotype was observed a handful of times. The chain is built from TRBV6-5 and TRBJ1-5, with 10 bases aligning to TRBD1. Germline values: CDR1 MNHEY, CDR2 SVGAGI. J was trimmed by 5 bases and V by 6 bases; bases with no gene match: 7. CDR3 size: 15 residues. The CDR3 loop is CASRPGQGGYQPQHF. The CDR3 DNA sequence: TGTGCCAGCAGACCCGGACAGGGGGGCTATCAGCCCCAGCATTTT.